The clone carrying this TCR beta chain was observed a handful of times. The antigen remains unidentified. The record originates from a study of human T cells and chemical hapten exposure. As for the study in general: Small pooled library volume differences mainly caused per-sample TCR yield variation.

Whole blood that had not been fractionated was the source of extracted total RNA. Trimming stripped 0 bases from V and 4 bases from J, with 12 bases between. CDR1 and CDR2 (germline): SGHDN, FVKESK. The CDR3 has 15 residues. Library construction involved attaching unique molecular identifiers to individual cDNA molecules, which allowed quantitative, reproducible TCR counting. TCRdb reprocessed the 5' RACE reads via MiXCR and lists one record per CDR3 protein. The sample holds 110,000 or so distinct CDR3 sequences, around 20% seen once. The study, taken as a whole, reports: No alteration of TCRs above 1 in 1000 frequency was seen with DPC sensitization.

The gene calls are TRBV14 and TRBJ1-1, with D unresolved. This receptor was identified in a human donor in good health. The CDR3 DNA reads TGTGCCAGCAGCCAAGATCCCCGCCTCGGCACTGAAGCTTTCTTT. Translated, it gives CASSQDPRLGTEAFF.